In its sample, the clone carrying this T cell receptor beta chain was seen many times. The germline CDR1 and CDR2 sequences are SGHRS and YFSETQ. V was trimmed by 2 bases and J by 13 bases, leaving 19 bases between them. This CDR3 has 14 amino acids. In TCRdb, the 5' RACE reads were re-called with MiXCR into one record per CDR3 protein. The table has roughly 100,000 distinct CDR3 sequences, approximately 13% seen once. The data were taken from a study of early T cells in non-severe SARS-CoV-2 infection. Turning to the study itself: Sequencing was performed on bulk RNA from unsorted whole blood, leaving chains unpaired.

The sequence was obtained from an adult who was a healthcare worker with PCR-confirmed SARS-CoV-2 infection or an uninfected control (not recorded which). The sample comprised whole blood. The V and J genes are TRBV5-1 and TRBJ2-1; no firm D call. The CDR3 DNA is TGCGCCAGCAGCTTAGGCGACCTTCTTACCTACCAGTTCTTC. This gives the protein CASSLGDLLTYQFF.